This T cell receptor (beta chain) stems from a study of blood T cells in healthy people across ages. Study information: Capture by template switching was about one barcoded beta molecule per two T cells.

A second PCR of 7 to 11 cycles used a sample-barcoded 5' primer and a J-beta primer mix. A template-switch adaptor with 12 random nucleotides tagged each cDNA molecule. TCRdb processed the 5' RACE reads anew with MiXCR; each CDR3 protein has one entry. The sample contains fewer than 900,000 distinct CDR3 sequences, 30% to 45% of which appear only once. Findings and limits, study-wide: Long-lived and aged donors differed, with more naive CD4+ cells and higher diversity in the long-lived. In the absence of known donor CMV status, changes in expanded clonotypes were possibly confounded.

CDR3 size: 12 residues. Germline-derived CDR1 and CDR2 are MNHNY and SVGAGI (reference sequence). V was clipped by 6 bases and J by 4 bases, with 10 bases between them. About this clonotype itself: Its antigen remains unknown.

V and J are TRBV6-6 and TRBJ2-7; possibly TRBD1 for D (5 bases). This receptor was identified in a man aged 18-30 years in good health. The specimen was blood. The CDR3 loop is CASRDGQYEQYF. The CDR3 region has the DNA TGTGCCAGCAGGGACGGACAATACGAGCAGTACTTC.